What follows are 28 T cell receptor beta chains derived from one specimen sequenced in a study of human T cells and chemical hapten exposure. As to time point: patch test 2, 6 weeks after DPC sensitization. Treatment: therapeutic diphenylcyclopropenone sensitization with weekly scalp DPC. TCRdb re-called the RACE reads through MiXCR, storing one row per CDR3 protein. The sample yields some 45,000 distinct CDR3 sequences, 8.9% seen once. Here the sequenced sample was whole blood, taken in connection with sensitization to the hapten diphenylcyclopropenone (DPC). The receptors here all came from a woman aged 40 to 50 with alopecia areata. Some clones in this sample may be carry-over from other donors' samples.

This clonotype was recorded at least ten times. The chain recombines TRBV30 with TRBJ2-5, with D unresolved. The CDR3 sequence is 12 residues long. Germline loops: CDR1 GTSNPN, CDR2 SVGIG (reference sequence). Deletions cut 2 bases from V and 5 bases from J, with 9 bases between. In DNA form, the CDR3 reads TGTGCCTGGAGTTTCGGTCGGGAGACCCAGTACTTC. Its translation is CAWSFGRETQYF.

This clonotype was counted at least ten times. The chain recombines TRBV6-5 with TRBJ1-1; D is unresolved. The CDR3 sequence is 15 residues long. CDR1 MNHEY and CDR2 SVGAGI come from the germline V gene. The ends were cut back, 7 bases at V and 3 bases at J, with 18 bases in the middle. The CDR3: CASTALTSRHTEAFF. For the CDR3, the DNA is TGTGCCAGCACCGCTCTTACGAGCAGGCACACTGAAGCTTTCTTT.

The V call is TRBV5-1, the J call TRBJ2-1; a possible D gene is TRBD1 (6 bases). This CDR3 has 15 residues. Trimming pared 4 bases from V and 2 bases from J, leaving 13 bases between. Germline loops: CDR1 SGHRS, CDR2 YFSETQ. The CDR3 DNA sequence: TGCGCCAGCAGCACCCGGGACATCGCCTACAATGAGCAGTTCTTC. Residues: CASSTRDIAYNEQFF. The variable domain in full, completed from reference TRBV5-1 and TRBJ2-1, reads KAGVTQTPRYLIKTRGQQVTLSCSPISGHRSVSWYQQTPGQGLQFLFEYFSETQRNKGNFPGRFSGRQFSNSRSEMNVSTLELGDSALYLCASSTRDIAYNEQFFGPGTRLTVL.

In its sample, this clonotype was seen many times. The rearrangement joins TRBV5-6 to TRBJ2-3, with 9 positions matching TRBD2. Germline-derived CDR1 and CDR2 are SGHDT and YYEEEE. J gave up 1 base and V 9 bases, and 6 bases lay outside the gene matches. The CDR3 is 14 residues long. CDR3 region: CATGQRGGTDTQYF. CDR3 coding DNA: TGTGCCACCGGCCAGCGGGGGGGCACAGATACGCAGTATTTT.

This clonotype was observed at least ten times. The chain employs TRBV20-1 and TRBJ2-7; possible D gene TRBD1, 5 bases. The germline V gene encodes CDR1 DFQATT and CDR2 SNEGSKA (reference sequence). This CDR3 comprises 12 residues. V lost 3 bases and J lost 4, with 10 bases in between. CDR3 residues: CSASRVQYEQYF. The CDR3 bases are TGCAGTGCTAGCAGGGTACAATACGAGCAGTACTTC.

This clonotype was observed at least ten times. V is TRBV7-9 and J is TRBJ2-7; 9 positions agree with TRBD1. V gave up 4 bases and J gave up 12 bases; unmatched junction bases: 10. The germline CDR1 and CDR2 sequences are SEHNR and FQNEAQ (reference sequence). The CDR3 consists of 13 residues. CDR3 sequence (DNA): TGTGCCAGCAGCTACCTGGACAGGGGAAGATGGTACTTC. As protein: CASSYLDRGRWYF.

The table lists this clonotype with many counts. The rearrangement joins TRBV28 to TRBJ2-1; the match to TRBD1 covers 8 bases. The V gene end was trimmed by 5 bases and the J gene end by 16 bases; junction bases not matched to a gene: 10. Germline CDR1 reads MDHEN; CDR2 reads SYDVKM. This CDR3 spans 12 amino acids. The CDR3 here is CASSLGTGLFFF. The CDR3 nucleotides are TGTGCCAGCAGTCTCGGGACAGGTCTCTTTTTCTTC.

This clonotype was found a few times. The chain has TRBV6-6 and TRBJ2-5; TRBD2 matches 7 bases. The germline CDR1 and CDR2 sequences are MNHNY and SVGAGI (reference sequence). With 4 bases clipped from V and 5 bases from J, the junction kept 16 bases outside the gene matches. CDR3 length equals 17 residues. The CDR3 region has the DNA TGTGCCAGCAGTTCCCGTCCCATCGAACTAGCGAAGGAGACCCAGTACTTC. Translated, it gives CASSSRPIELAKETQYF.

The rearrangement links TRBV7-9 to TRBJ1-4, with D possibly being TRBD1 (5 bases). Germline V CDR1 and CDR2: SEHNR, FQNEAQ (reference sequence). Trimming pared 8 bases from V and 8 bases from J, leaving 15 bases between. CDR3 length: 13 amino acids. The CDR3 protein is CASLGAKGEKLFF. DNA for the CDR3: TGTGCCAGCCTCGGGGCTAAAGGGGAAAAACTGTTTTTT.

The chain uses TRBV29-1 and TRBJ2-5; a weak D match, TRBD1 (6 bases). The V gene lost 4 bases and the J gene lost 4 bases, with 7 bases spanning the gap. The CDR3 is 11 residues long. CDR1 is SQVTM, CDR2 ANQGSEA, per germline. This chain's CDR3 is CSVVRGETQYF. CDR3 DNA sequence: TGCAGCGTTGTCAGGGGAGAGACCCAGTACTTC.

Many counts were recorded for this clonotype. The chain recombines TRBV4-1 with TRBJ2-2; TRBD1 or TRBD2 may be the D gene (6 bases each). The germline CDR1 and CDR2 sequences are MGHRA and YSYEKL. The CDR3 sequence is 22 residues long. Deletions cut 4 bases from V and 1 base from J, with 31 bases between. The CDR3 is CASSRKRTSGGPGQRNTGELFF. In nucleotides, the CDR3 is TGCGCCAGCAGCCGAAAACGAACTTCCGGGGGTCCGGGACAAAGGAACACCGGGGAGCTGTTTTTT.

Comments on this clonotype: Since a much larger clone is just one base distant, this may be a read error. J is TRBJ1-6 and V is TRBV6-5; weak D call: TRBD1 (5 bases). CDR3 length equals 16 residues. Germline loops: CDR1 MNHEY, CDR2 SVGAGI. The CDR3 DNA reads as TGTGCCAGCAGGGACAAGGCGATCTACTATAATACACCCCTCCACTTT. This translates into CASRDKAIYYNTPLHF.

This clonotype was found many times. The CDR3 DNA reads TGTGCCAGCAGTGCCCCTCTCAAGGAGGCCAAGTTTGAAGCTTTCTTT. It codes for CASSAPLKEAKFEAFF. This sequence joins TRBV6-2 or TRBV6-3 and TRBJ1-1; D remains ambiguous. The V gene's germline CDR1 is MNHEY and CDR2 SVGEGT. With 5 bases removed from V and 7 bases from J, the gap between germline ends came to 23 bases. The CDR3 is made up of 16 amino acids.

In this sample, this clonotype turned up many times. The rearrangement uses TRBV7-6 and TRBJ2-1, with D possibly TRBD1 on 6 matching bases. V was cut by 3 bases and J by 6 bases, with 15 bases left in between. The CDR3 is made up of 15 amino acids. The germline V gene has CDR1 SGHVS and CDR2 FNYEAQ. CDR3: CASSLVPGATNEQFF. The DNA for the CDR3 is TGTGCCAGCAGCTTGGTTCCAGGGGCTACCAATGAGCAGTTCTTC.

This clonotype was seen ten or more times. This chain joins TRBV7-2 and TRBJ2-5; no definite D call. The germline gives CDR1 SGHTA, CDR2 FQGNSA. Trimming pared 5 bases from V and 2 bases from J, leaving 9 bases between. The CDR3 is 13 amino acids. In DNA, the CDR3 is TGTGCCAGCAGCCTGACACCACAAGAGACCCAGTACTTC. Translation gives CASSLTPQETQYF.

This clonotype has a count of ten or more. The genes are TRBV7-4 and TRBJ1-5; no clear D. The CDR3 spans 15 residues. CDR1 and CDR2 from the germline V gene are SGHVT and SQSDAQ. The ends were cut back, 0 bases at V and 0 bases at J, with 6 bases in the middle. The CDR3 region has the DNA TGTGCCAGCAGCTTAGCCCTCTTTAGCAATCAGCCCCAGCATTTT. Translated: CASSLALFSNQPQHF.

The chain links TRBV3-1 to TRBJ2-7; 9 nucleotides match TRBD1. The CDR3 extends over 15 amino acids. With 4 bases clipped from V and 3 bases from J, the junction kept 7 bases outside the gene matches. In germline, CDR1 is LGHDT, CDR2 YNNKEL (reference sequence). The CDR3 DNA reads as TGTGCCAGCAGCCCCCGGACAGGGGTCTTCTACGAGCAGTACTTC. Its translation is CASSPRTGVFYEQYF.

There are a few counts of this clonotype. V usage is TRBV11-2 and J usage is TRBJ1-2, with TRBD1 matching over 9 bases. The ends lost 5 bases at V and 7 bases at J; junction bases unmatched: 2. Germline V lookup: CDR1 SGHAT, CDR2 FQNNGV. The CDR3 consists of 12 residues. The CDR3 DNA sequence: TGTGCCAGCAGCACGGGACAGGGTGGCTACACCTTC. Translation: CASSTGQGGYTF.

This clonotype turned up a few times. This chain links TRBV7-9 with TRBJ2-2, with a weak D call TRBD1 (7 bases). CDR1 and CDR2 (germline): SEHNR, FQNEAQ (reference sequence). With 5 bases removed from V and 1 base from J, the gap between germline ends came to 11 bases. The length of the CDR3 is 15 residues. The CDR3 spells CASSGGTENTGELFF. CDR3 coding DNA: TGTGCCAGCAGCGGCGGGACAGAGAACACCGGGGAGCTGTTTTTT. Using reference TRBV7-9 and TRBJ2-2 for the parts outside the CDR3, the full variable domain is DTGVSQNPRHKITKRGQNVTFRCDPISEHNRLYWYRQTLGQGPEFLTYFQNEAQLEKSRLLSDRFSAERPKGSFSTLEIQRTEQGDSAMYLCASSGGTENTGELFFGEGSRLTVL.

This clonotype has at least ten counts. The J gene is TRBJ1-1, the V gene TRBV7-8; possibly TRBD1 for D (5 bases). Germline CDR1 reads SGHVS; CDR2 reads FQNEAQ. Trimming left V 5 bases short and J 4 bases short, with 17 bases between. The length of the CDR3 is 15 residues. CDR3 sequence (DNA): TGTGCCAGCAGCCCTGACAGTGTCGGGGGCACTGAAGCTTTCTTT. Encoded protein: CASSPDSVGGTEAFF.

The chain carries TRBV5-1 and TRBJ1-1, with D perhaps matching TRBD1 (5 bases). The CDR3 is 15 amino acids. CDR1 and CDR2 from the germline V gene are SGHRS and YFSETQ. The V and J ends lost 2 bases and 5 bases respectively, with 16 bases between them. The CDR3 DNA follows: TGCGCCAGCAGCTTAGAATCCCCAGGGAGAACTGAAGCTTTCTTT. Its protein product is CASSLESPGRTEAFF.

This clonotype has a count of ten or more. The chain combines TRBV5-1 with TRBJ1-5; 7 bases align to TRBD1. CDR3 length equals 13 residues. With 2 bases clipped from V and 4 bases from J, the junction kept 0 bases outside the gene matches. Per the germline V gene, CDR1 is SGHRS and CDR2 is YFSETQ. CDR3 residues: CASSLQGNQPQHF. The CDR3 DNA sequence: TGCGCCAGCAGCTTACAGGGGAATCAGCCCCAGCATTTT.

This clonotype was seen repeatedly, ten times or more. This CDR3 reads CASSGTAKETQYF. The CDR3 bases are TGTGCCAGCAGCGGGACAGCTAAAGAGACCCAGTACTTC. The chain carries TRBV12-3 or TRBV12-4 and TRBJ2-5; 7 positions match TRBD1. V was clipped by 6 bases and J by 3 bases; unmatched bases: 4. The CDR3 contains 13 residues.

This clonotype was detected a few times. J is TRBJ2-2 and V is TRBV29-1; weak D call: TRBD1 (6 bases). There are 12 residues in the CDR3. Trimming pared 5 bases from V and 7 bases from J, leaving 11 bases between. The V gene's germline CDR1 is SQVTM and CDR2 ANQGSEA. DNA of the CDR3: TGCAGCGTTTACGGACAGCACGGGGAGCTGTTTTTT. It is translated as CSVYGQHGELFF.

The rearrangement joins TRBV4-1 to TRBJ1-5; D possibly corresponds to TRBD1 (5 bases). Trimming left V 3 bases short and J 6 bases short, with 9 bases between. This CDR3 is built from 13 residues. Germline CDR1 MGHRA, CDR2 YSYEKL. CDR3 in DNA: TGCGCCAGCAGCCAGGGACTGGGTCAGCCCCAGCATTTT. The encoded protein is CASSQGLGQPQHF.

This clonotype was counted ten times or more. The chain uses TRBV20-1 and TRBJ2-3; TRBD2 might be the D (6 bases). Germline lookup yields CDR1 DFQATT and CDR2 SNEGSKA (reference sequence). This CDR3 has 13 amino acids. The germline V and J ends were trimmed by 3 bases and 8 bases, with 15 bases remaining between them. CDR3 bases: TGCAGTGCTAGTCCGGGCCACGGGGGTACGCAGTATTTT. It is translated as CSASPGHGGTQYF.

This clonotype has at least ten counts. The V gene is TRBV12-3 or TRBV12-4, the J gene TRBJ2-4; D remains ambiguous. V lost 3 bases to trimming and J lost 2 bases, with 2 bases between them. CDR3 length: 12 residues. CDR3 sequence: CASSLSKNIQYF. DNA of the CDR3: TGTGCCAGCAGTTTGTCCAAAAACATTCAGTACTTC.

This clonotype was seen at least ten times. The rearrangement uses TRBV19 and TRBJ2-3; D remains ambiguous. The CDR3 is 11 amino acids. Germline assignment: CDR1 LNHDA and CDR2 SQIVND (reference sequence). The V and J ends lost 4 bases and 8 bases respectively, with 7 bases between them. CDR3 bases: TGTGCCAGTAGTACAGAGCGTACGCAGTATTTT. Amino acid sequence: CASSTERTQYF.